Given below is one T cell receptor (beta chain) in context. This entry comes from a study of blood T cell repertoires in COVID-19. Study overall: Samples of COVID-19 (acute and convalescent) were obtained from the United States, Italy and Spain. The analysed material was cDNA or gDNA that came from T cells, B-cell-depleted T cells, or PBMCs.

Trimming took 5 bases from V and 4 from J; bases not matched to a gene: 10. The germline CDR1 and CDR2 sequences are MNHEY and SVGAGI. The CDR3 spans 15 residues. In the original analysis: Counts of nucleated cells, estimated from reference gene primer amplification, were obtained. Repertoires were generated with immunoSEQ multiplex PCR, while TCRdb's copy carries only in-frame clones and drops some. The DNA gave D and trimming, while V, J and clone size come from that table. The table has under 100,000 clones, 89% seen once. This chain links TRBV6-5 with TRBJ2-5; 7 nucleotides line up with TRBD2. This TCR derives from a man aged 50-59 years with acute or convalescent COVID-19. The sequenced material came from peripheral blood. CDR3 sequence: CASSIDSVAGETQYF. The CDR3 nucleotides read TGTGCCAGCAGTATCGACTCAGTAGCGGGAGAGACCCAGTACTTC.